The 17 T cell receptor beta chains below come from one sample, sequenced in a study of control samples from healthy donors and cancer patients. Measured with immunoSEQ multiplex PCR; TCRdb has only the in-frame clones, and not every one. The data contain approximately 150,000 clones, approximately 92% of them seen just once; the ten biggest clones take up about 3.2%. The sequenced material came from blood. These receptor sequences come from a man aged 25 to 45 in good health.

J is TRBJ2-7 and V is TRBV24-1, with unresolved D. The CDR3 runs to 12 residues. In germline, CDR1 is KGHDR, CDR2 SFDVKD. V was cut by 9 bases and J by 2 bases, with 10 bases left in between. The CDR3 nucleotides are TGTGCCACCCAGAGTGCAGCCTACGAGCAGTACTTC. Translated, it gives CATQSAAYEQYF.

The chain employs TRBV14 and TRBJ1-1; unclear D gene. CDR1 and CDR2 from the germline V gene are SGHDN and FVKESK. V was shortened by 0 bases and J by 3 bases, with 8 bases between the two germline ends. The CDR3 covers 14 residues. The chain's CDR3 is CASSQEAGYTEAFF. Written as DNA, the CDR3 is TGTGCCAGCAGCCAAGAAGCCGGGTACACTGAAGCTTTCTTT. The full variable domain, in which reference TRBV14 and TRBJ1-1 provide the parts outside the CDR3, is EAGVTQFPSHSVIEKGQTVTLRCDPISGHDNLYWYRRVMGKEIKFLLHFVKESKQDESGMPNNRFLAERTGGTYSTLKVQPAELEDSGVYFCASSQEAGYTEAFFGQGTRLTVV.

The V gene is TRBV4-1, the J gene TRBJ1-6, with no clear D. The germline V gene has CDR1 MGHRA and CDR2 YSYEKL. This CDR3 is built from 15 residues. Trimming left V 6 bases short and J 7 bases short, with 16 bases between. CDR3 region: CASRTGPAKNSPLHF. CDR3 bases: TGCGCCAGCAGAACCGGTCCCGCTAAGAATTCACCCCTCCACTTT.

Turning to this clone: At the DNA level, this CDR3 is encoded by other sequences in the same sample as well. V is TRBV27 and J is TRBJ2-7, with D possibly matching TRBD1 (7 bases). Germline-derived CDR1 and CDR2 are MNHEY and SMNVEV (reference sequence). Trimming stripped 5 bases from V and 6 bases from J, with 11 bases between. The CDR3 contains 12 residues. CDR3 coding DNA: TGTGCCAGCAGTCTTCAGGGGGGCGAGCAGTACTTC. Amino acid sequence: CASSLQGGEQYF.

The CDR3, as DNA: TGTGCCAGTAGTATGGGACAGGGGGCCGGGGAGCTGTTTTTT. This encodes CASSMGQGAGELFF. The V gene is TRBV19, the J gene TRBJ2-2; TRBD1 matches at 11 bases. CDR3 length: 14 residues. J lost 6 bases, V lost 3 bases, and 0 bases had no gene match. Germline V CDR1 and CDR2: LNHDA, SQIVND (reference sequence). The variable domain in full, completed from reference TRBV19 and TRBJ2-2, reads DGGITQSPKYLFRKEGQNVTLSCEQNLNHDAMYWYRQDPGQGLRLIYYSQIVNDFQKGDIAEGYSVSREKKESFPLTVTSAQKNPTAFYLCASSMGQGAGELFFGEGSRLTVL.

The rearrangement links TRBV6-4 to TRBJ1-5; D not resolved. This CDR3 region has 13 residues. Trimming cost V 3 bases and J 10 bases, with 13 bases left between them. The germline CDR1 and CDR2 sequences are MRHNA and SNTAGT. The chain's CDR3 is CASSEEIGYPQHF. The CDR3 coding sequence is TGTGCCAGCAGTGAAGAGATTGGGTATCCCCAGCATTTT.

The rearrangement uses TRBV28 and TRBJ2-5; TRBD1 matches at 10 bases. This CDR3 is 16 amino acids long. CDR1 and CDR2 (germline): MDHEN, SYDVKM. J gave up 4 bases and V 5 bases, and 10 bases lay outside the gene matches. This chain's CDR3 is CASSRIRDRGRETQYF. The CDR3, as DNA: TGTGCCAGCAGTCGAATACGGGACAGGGGCAGAGAGACCCAGTACTTC.

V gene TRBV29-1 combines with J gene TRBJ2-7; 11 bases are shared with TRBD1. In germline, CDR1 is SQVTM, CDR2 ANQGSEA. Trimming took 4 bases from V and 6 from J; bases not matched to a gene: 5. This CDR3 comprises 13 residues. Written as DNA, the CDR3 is TGCAGCGTTGGGGAGGGGACAGGGGGCGAGCAGTACTTC. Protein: CSVGEGTGGEQYF.

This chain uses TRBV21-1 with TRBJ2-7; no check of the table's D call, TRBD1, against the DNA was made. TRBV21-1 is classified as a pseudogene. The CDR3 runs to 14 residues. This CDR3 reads CASSKAAPTYEQYF. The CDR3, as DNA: TGTGCCAGCAGCAAAGCGGCCCCAACCTACGAGCAGTACTTC.

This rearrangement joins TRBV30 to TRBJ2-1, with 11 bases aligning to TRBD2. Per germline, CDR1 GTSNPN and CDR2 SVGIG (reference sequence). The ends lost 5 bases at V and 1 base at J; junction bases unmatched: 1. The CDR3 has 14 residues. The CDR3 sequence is CAWSSGGSYNEQFF. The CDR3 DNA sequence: TGTGCCTGGTCTAGCGGGGGGTCCTACAATGAGCAGTTCTTC.

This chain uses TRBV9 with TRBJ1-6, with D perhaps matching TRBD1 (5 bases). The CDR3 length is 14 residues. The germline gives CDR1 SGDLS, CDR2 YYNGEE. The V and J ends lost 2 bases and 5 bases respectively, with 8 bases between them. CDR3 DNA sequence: TGTGCCAGCAGCGTCCGGGGGGATAATTCACCCCTCCACTTT. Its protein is CASSVRGDNSPLHF.

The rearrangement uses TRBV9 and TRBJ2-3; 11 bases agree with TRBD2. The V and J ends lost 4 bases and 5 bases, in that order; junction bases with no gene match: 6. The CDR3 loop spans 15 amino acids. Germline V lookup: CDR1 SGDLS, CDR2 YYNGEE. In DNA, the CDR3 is TGTGCCAGCAGCCCCTGGCTAGCGGGGGGAGATACGCAGTATTTT. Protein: CASSPWLAGGDTQYF.

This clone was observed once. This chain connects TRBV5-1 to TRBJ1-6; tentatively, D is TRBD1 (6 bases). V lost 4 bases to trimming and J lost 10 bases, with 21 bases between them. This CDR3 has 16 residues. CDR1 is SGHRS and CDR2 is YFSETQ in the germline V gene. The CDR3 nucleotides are TGCGCCAGCAGCCTCGAAGGGGGAGGGAGAGGATCACCCCTCCACTTT. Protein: CASSLEGGGRGSPLHF. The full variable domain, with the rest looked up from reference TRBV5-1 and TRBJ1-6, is KAGVTQTPRYLIKTRGQQVTLSCSPISGHRSVSWYQQTPGQGLQFLFEYFSETQRNKGNFPGRFSGRQFSNSRSEMNVSTLELGDSALYLCASSLEGGGRGSPLHFGNGTRLTVT.

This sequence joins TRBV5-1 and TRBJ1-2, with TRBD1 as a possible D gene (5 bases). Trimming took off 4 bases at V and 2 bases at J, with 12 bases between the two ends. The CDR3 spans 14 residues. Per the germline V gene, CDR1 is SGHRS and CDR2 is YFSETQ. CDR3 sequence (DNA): TGCGCCAGCAGCCGGGGACGGGAAAACTATGGCTACACCTTC. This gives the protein CASSRGRENYGYTF.

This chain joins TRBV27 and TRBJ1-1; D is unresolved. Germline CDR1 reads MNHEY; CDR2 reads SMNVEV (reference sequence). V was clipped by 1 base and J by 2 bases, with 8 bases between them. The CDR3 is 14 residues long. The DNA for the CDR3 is TGTGCCAGCAGTTTATATGGCATCAACACTGAAGCTTTCTTT. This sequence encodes CASSLYGINTEAFF.

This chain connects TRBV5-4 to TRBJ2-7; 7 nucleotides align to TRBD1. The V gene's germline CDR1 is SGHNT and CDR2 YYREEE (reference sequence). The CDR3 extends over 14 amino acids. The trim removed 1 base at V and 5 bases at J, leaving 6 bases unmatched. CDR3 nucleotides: TGTGCCAGCAGCTTGACTGCAGGGGGAAACGAGCAGTACTTC. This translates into CASSLTAGGNEQYF.

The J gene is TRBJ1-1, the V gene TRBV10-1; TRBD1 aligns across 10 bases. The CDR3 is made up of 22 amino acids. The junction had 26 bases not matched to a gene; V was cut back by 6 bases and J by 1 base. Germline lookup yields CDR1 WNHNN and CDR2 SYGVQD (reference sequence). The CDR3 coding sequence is TGCGCCAGCAGCGACAGGGGGCGCTGGACCATCGGCTCTCAACCTCCGAACACTGAAGCTTTCTTT. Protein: CASSDRGRWTIGSQPPNTEAFF.